The sequence of this T cell receptor beta chain was determined in a study of T-cell memory formation after mild COVID-19. Study-wide background: Clustering of TCRs was largely donor specific. Study results and limitations: Clones shrinking from day 15 to 85 showed even CD4/CD8 mixes; later expanders tilted CD4+. Among CD4+ contracting clones, most were CM and EM, and CD8+ ones EMRA.

This clonotype was detected only a few times. Its matching antigen is unknown. Between the trimmed V and J ends, which lost 5 bases and 1 base, there was a span of 14 bases. This CDR3 has 15 amino acids. Germline CDR1 reads SEHNR; CDR2 reads FQNEAQ (reference sequence). Via MiXCR, TCRdb re-called the 5' RACE reads, giving one row per CDR3 protein. In the table there are about 130,000 distinct CDR3 sequences, roughly 24% of which are singletons. Sequencing was carried out using PBMCs or a T cell subset sorted from them (not recorded which). The origin of this receptor is an adult woman who had mild COVID-19 (a few samples of this study predate the infection). Cell type and time point are not known. This rearrangement joins TRBV7-9 to TRBJ1-1; D is unclear. The CDR3 region is CASSRRTAPNTEAFF. CDR3 sequence (DNA): TGTGCCAGCAGCCGTAGGACGGCCCCGAACACTGAAGCTTTCTTT.